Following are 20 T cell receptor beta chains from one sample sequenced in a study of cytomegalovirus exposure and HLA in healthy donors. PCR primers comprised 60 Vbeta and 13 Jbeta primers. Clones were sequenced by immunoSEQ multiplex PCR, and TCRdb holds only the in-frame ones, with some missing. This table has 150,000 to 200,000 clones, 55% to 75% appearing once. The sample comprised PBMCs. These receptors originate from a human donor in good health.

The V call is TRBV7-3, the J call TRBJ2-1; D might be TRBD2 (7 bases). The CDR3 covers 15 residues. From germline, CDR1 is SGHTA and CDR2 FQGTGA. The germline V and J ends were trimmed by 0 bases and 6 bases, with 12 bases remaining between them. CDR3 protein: CASSLTGGAVNEQFF. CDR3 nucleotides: TGTGCCAGCAGCTTAACGGGGGGGGCCGTCAATGAGCAGTTCTTC.

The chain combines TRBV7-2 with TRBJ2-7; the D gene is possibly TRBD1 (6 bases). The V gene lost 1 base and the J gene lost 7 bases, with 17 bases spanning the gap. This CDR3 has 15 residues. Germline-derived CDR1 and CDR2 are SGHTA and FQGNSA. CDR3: CASSLVSNRAREQYF. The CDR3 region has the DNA TGTGCCAGCAGCTTAGTTTCCAACAGGGCGAGGGAGCAGTACTTC.

This CDR3 reads CASSRFNRGEVTGELFF. In DNA form, the CDR3 reads TGTGCCAGTAGTAGATTTAACAGGGGGGAAGTCACCGGGGAGCTGTTTTTT. The rearrangement joins TRBV19 to TRBJ2-2; 8 nucleotides match TRBD1. Looked up from germline, CDR1 is LNHDA and CDR2 is SQIVND (reference sequence). The V and J ends lost 4 bases and 4 bases, in that order; junction bases with no gene match: 11. The CDR3 has 17 amino acids.

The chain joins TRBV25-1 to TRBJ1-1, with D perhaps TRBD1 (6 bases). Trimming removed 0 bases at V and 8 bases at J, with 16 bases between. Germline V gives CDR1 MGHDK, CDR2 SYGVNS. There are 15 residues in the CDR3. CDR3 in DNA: TGTGCCAGCAGTGAATATATCCGGACAGATCGAGAAGCTTTCTTT. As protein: CASSEYIRTDREAFF.

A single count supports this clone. For the CDR3, the DNA is TGTGCCAGCAGCCGGACGGGGGAAAAACTGTTTTTT. Translating gives CASSRTGEKLFF. This chain uses TRBV5-8 with TRBJ1-4; D not certain. Trimming removed 4 bases at V and 8 bases at J, with 9 bases between. The CDR3 covers 12 residues. Germline V gene sequence: CDR1 SGHTS, CDR2 YDEGEE. Looking up the rest from reference TRBV5-8 and TRBJ1-4 gives the full variable domain: EAGVTQSPTHLIKTRGQQATLRCSPISGHTSVYWYQQALGLGLQFLLWYDEGEERNRGNFPPRFSGRQFPNYSSELNVNALELEDSALYLCASSRTGEKLFFGSGTQLSVL.

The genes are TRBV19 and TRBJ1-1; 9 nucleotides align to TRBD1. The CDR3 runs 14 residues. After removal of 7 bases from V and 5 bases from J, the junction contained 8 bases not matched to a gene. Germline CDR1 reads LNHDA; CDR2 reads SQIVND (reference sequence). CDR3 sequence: CASNLQGAGTEAFF. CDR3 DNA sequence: TGTGCCAGTAACCTACAGGGGGCTGGGACTGAAGCTTTCTTT.

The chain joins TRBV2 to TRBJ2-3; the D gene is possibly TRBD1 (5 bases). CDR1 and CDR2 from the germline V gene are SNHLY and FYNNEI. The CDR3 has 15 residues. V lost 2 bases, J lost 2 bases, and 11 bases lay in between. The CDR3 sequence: CASSEQGTITDTQYF. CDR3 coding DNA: TGTGCCAGCAGTGAACAGGGAACCATCACAGATACGCAGTATTTT.

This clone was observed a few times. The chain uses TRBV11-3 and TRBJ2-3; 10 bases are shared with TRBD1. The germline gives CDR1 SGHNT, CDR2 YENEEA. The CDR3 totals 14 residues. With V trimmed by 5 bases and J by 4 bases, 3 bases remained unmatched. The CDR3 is CASSIGTGADTQYF. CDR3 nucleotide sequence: TGTGCCAGCAGCATAGGGACAGGGGCAGATACGCAGTATTTT.

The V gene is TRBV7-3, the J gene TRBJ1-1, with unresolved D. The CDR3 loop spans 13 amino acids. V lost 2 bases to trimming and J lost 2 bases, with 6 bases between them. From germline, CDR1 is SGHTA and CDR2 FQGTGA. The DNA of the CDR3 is TGTGCCAGCAGCTTAGCGATCAACACTGAAGCTTTCTTT. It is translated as CASSLAINTEAFF.

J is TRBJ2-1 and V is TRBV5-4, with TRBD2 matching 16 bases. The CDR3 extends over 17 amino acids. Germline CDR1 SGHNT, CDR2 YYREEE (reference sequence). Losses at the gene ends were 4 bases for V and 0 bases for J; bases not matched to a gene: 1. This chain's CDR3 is CASSGTSGGASYNEQFF. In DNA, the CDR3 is TGTGCCAGCAGCGGGACTAGCGGGGGGGCCTCCTACAATGAGCAGTTCTTC.

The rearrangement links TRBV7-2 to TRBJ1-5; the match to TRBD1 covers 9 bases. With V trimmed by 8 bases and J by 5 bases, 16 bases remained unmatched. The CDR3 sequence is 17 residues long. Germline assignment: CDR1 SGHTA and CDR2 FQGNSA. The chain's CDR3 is CASAEDRGGQFYQPQHF. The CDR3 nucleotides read TGTGCCAGCGCCGAGGACAGGGGCGGACAATTCTATCAGCCCCAGCATTTT.

For the CDR3, the DNA is TGTGCCAGCAGTTACTCCCTAGGAACTTCCTACGAGCAGTACTTC. This sequence encodes CASSYSLGTSYEQYF. The V and J genes are TRBV27 and TRBJ2-7, with D uncertain. The germline V gene encodes CDR1 MNHEY and CDR2 SMNVEV (reference sequence). The V end lost 4 bases, the J end lost 1 base, and 14 bases lay between the germline ends. The CDR3 extends over 15 amino acids.

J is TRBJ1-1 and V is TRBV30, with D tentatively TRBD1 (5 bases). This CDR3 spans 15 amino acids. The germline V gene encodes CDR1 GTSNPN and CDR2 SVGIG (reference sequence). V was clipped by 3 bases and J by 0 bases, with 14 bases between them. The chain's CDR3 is CAWRRGGDLNTEAFF. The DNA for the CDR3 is TGTGCCTGGAGGCGCGGGGGTGATTTGAACACTGAAGCTTTCTTT.

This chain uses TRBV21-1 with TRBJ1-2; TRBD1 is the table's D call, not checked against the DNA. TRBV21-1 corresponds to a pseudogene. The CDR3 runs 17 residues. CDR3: CASSSGQGRWYDYGYTF. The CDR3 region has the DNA TGTGCCAGCAGCTCCGGACAGGGGAGATGGTACGACTATGGCTACACCTTC.

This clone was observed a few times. The CDR3 loop is CASSQGDRMYQETQYF. CDR3 sequence (DNA): TGCGCCAGCAGCCAAGGAGACAGGATGTACCAAGAGACCCAGTACTTC. V is TRBV4-1 and J is TRBJ2-5, with a possible D match to TRBD1 (6 bases). This CDR3 region has 16 residues. Germline V gives CDR1 MGHRA, CDR2 YSYEKL. V lost 1 base to trimming and J lost 0 bases, with 12 bases between them.

In DNA form, the CDR3 reads TGTGCCACCAGCGGTACTAGCGGGGGGGGCGAGCAGTTCTTC. Encoded protein: CATSGTSGGGEQFF. The rearrangement links TRBV15 to TRBJ2-1; 13 nucleotides agree with TRBD2. The V gene end was trimmed by 5 bases and the J gene end by 10 bases; junction bases not matched to a gene: 5. Germline V gives CDR1 LNHNV, CDR2 YYDKDF (reference sequence). This CDR3 is 14 amino acids long.

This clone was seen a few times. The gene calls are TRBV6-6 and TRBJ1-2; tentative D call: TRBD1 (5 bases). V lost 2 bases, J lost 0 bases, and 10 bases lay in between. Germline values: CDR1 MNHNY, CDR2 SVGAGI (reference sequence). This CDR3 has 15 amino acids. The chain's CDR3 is CASSYDRLSNYGYTF. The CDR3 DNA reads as TGTGCCAGCAGTTACGACAGACTCTCTAACTATGGCTACACCTTC.

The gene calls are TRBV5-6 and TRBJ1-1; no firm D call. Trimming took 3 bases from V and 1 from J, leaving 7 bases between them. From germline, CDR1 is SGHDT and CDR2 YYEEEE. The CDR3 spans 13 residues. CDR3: CASSSTRNTEAFF. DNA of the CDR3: TGTGCCAGCAGCTCAACACGGAACACTGAAGCTTTCTTT.

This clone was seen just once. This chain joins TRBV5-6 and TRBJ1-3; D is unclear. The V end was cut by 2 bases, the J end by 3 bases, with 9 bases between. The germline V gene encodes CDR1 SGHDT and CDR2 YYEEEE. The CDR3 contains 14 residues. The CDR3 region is CASSLGGVGNTIYF. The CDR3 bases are TGTGCCAGCAGCTTAGGCGGGGTTGGAAACACCATATATTTT. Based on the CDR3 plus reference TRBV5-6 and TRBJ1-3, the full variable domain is DAGVTQSPTHLIKTRGQQVTLRCSPKSGHDTVSWYQQALGQGPQFIFQYYEEEERQRGNFPDRFSGHQFPNYSSELNVNALLLGDSALYLCASSLGGVGNTIYFGEGSWLTVV.

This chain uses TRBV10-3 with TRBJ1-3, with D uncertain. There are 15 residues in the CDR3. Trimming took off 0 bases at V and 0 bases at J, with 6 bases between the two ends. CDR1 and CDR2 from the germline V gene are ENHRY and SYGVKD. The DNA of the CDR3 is TGTGCCATCAGTGAGTCGGCAGGCTCTGGAAACACCATATATTTT. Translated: CAISESAGSGNTIYF.